The 21 T cell receptor beta chains given below trace back to one sample, sequenced in a study of Tregs in tolerant kidney transplant recipients. Related graft donors supplied nonmyeloablative bone marrow transplants, and mixed chimerism was transient. The assay was immunoSEQ multiplex PCR, and TCRdb's table has in-frame clones only and misses some. Here the sample spans about 52,000 clones, about 89% being singletons. The specimen was CD8+ T cells from blood (PBMCs), collected 24 months after the transplant. The source is a human patient who received a combined kidney and bone marrow transplant. Part of the T cell pool may stem from the graft donor.

The chain couples TRBV6-5 to TRBJ1-1, with TRBD1 matching 10 bases. The V gene end was trimmed by 3 bases and the J gene end by 3 bases; junction bases not matched to a gene: 1. This CDR3 is 14 amino acids long. Germline V CDR1 and CDR2: MNHEY, SVGAGI. The CDR3 sequence is CASSYGQGDTEAFF. CDR3 DNA: TGTGCCAGCAGTTATGGACAGGGGGACACTGAAGCTTTCTTT.

The chain employs TRBV6-1 and TRBJ2-7, with D perhaps matching TRBD2 (6 bases). This CDR3 has 13 residues. Between the trimmed V and J ends, which lost 4 bases and 2 bases, there was a span of 9 bases. Germline assignment: CDR1 MNHNS and CDR2 SASEGT. Written as DNA, the CDR3 is TGTGCCAGCAGTGGACTAGAGACCTACGAGCAGTACTTC. Translating it yields CASSGLETYEQYF.

The genes are TRBV19 and TRBJ1-2, with 9 nucleotides matching TRBD1. The CDR3 contains 15 residues. Trimming took 3 bases from V and 4 from J; bases not matched to a gene: 6. Germline V gene data show CDR1 as LNHDA and CDR2 as SQIVND (reference sequence). CDR3 nucleotide sequence: TGTGCCAGTAGTATTTCCCAGACAGGGGGCTATGGCTACACCTTC. Translated, it gives CASSISQTGGYGYTF.

The V call is TRBV13, the J call TRBJ2-7; 8 nucleotides agree with TRBD1. Trimming took 10 bases from V and 0 from J; bases not matched to a gene: 11. Germline loops: CDR1 PRHDT, CDR2 FYEKMQ (reference sequence). The length of the CDR3 is 15 residues. CDR3 loop: CATGGVGQGSYEQYF. For the CDR3, the DNA is TGTGCCACCGGGGGTGTCGGACAGGGCTCCTACGAGCAGTACTTC.

V and J are TRBV7-6 and TRBJ2-7, with D possibly matching TRBD2 (6 bases). Trimming stripped 0 bases from V and 5 bases from J, with 26 bases between. The CDR3 spans 19 residues. The germline CDR1 and CDR2 sequences are SGHVS and FNYEAQ. The CDR3: CASSLAEEGLRWIIDEQYF. The CDR3 DNA sequence: TGTGCCAGCAGCTTAGCTGAGGAGGGGCTTCGTTGGATAATCGACGAGCAGTACTTC.

The genes are TRBV7-6 and TRBJ2-1; TRBD1 matches 8 bases. V shed 4 bases, J shed 8 bases, and the junction held 10 bases outside the gene matches. This CDR3 has 15 residues. CDR1 is SGHVS, CDR2 FNYEAQ, per germline. The CDR3 reads CASSSDPGQVHEQFF. CDR3 coding DNA: TGTGCCAGCAGCTCAGACCCGGGACAGGTCCATGAGCAGTTCTTC.

On this clone: One end of the junction is discordant with germline, which a read error may explain. The chain recombines TRBV19 with TRBJ2-2; 10 positions match TRBD2. The CDR3 loop spans 15 amino acids. Germline CDR1 is LNHDA and CDR2 is SQIVND (reference sequence). DNA for the CDR3: TGTGCCAGTAATATACTAGCGGGGTGGACCGGGGAGCTGTTTTTT. It encodes CASNILAGWTGELFF.

The chain combines TRBV5-5 with TRBJ2-1; 10 bases are shared with TRBD1. V lost 5 bases, J lost 3 bases, and 2 bases stayed unmatched. CDR3 size: 14 residues. The germline V gene encodes CDR1 SGHKS and CDR2 YYEKEE (reference sequence). CDR3 residues: CASSWDRGYNEQFF. The CDR3 DNA is TGTGCCAGCAGTTGGGACAGGGGCTACAATGAGCAGTTCTTC.

The chain is built from TRBV7-2 and TRBJ1-5; D gene unclear. The CDR3 totals 12 residues. The V gene lost 2 bases and the J gene lost 8 bases, with 7 bases spanning the gap. The germline CDR1 and CDR2 sequences are SGHTA and FQGNSA. The CDR3 region has the DNA TGTGCCAGCAGCTTACTTACAGAGCCCCAGCATTTT. Encoded protein: CASSLLTEPQHF.

V is TRBV9 and J is TRBJ2-1; no clear D gene. Germline V gene data show CDR1 as SGDLS and CDR2 as YYNGEE. V lost 6 bases to trimming and J lost 0 bases, with 10 bases between them. This CDR3 spans 14 amino acids. The CDR3: CASKKADSYNEQFF. CDR3 nucleotides: TGTGCCAGCAAAAAGGCGGACTCCTACAATGAGCAGTTCTTC.

This chain links TRBV11-2 with TRBJ1-2, with 7 bases lining up with TRBD1. Germline loops: CDR1 SGHAT, CDR2 FQNNGV. The trim removed 2 bases at V and 6 bases at J, leaving 9 bases unmatched. This CDR3 region has 15 residues. The CDR3 bases are TGTGCCAGCAGCTTACACCCGGGACAGTCAGATGGCTACACCTTC. It yields the protein CASSLHPGQSDGYTF. The full variable domain, with the rest looked up from reference TRBV11-2 and TRBJ1-2, is EAGVAQSPRYKIIEKRQSVAFWCNPISGHATLYWYQQILGQGPKLLIQFQNNGVVDDSQLPKDRFSAERLKGVDSTLKIQPAKLEDSAVYLCASSLHPGQSDGYTFGSGTRLTVV.

The chain couples TRBV5-8 to TRBJ1-2, with no clear D. Germline CDR1 SGHTS, CDR2 YDEGEE. The CDR3 contains 10 residues. V lost 2 bases and J lost 9, with 5 bases in between. The CDR3 protein is CASSFRSYTF. For the CDR3, the DNA is TGTGCCAGCAGCTTTAGAAGCTACACCTTC.

The chain joins TRBV19 to TRBJ1-2; D remains ambiguous. The CDR3 totals 11 residues. Per the germline V gene, CDR1 is LNHDA and CDR2 is SQIVND (reference sequence). The V end lost 6 bases, the J end lost 4 bases, and 6 bases lay between the germline ends. The chain's CDR3 is CASRWAYGYTF. The CDR3 DNA reads as TGTGCCAGTAGGTGGGCCTATGGCTACACCTTC.

This chain uses TRBV4-2 with TRBJ1-3; D gene ambiguous. Deletions cut 5 bases from V and 7 bases from J, with 6 bases between. This CDR3 region has 11 residues. In germline, CDR1 is LGHNA, CDR2 YNFKEQ. The CDR3 protein is CASSDGNTIYF. The CDR3 nucleotides read TGTGCCAGCAGCGACGGGAACACCATATATTTT.

The chain joins TRBV7-8 to TRBJ2-1, with D possibly TRBD2 on 6 matching bases. Trimming stripped 4 bases from V and 7 bases from J, with 20 bases between. The CDR3 contains 16 residues. In germline, CDR1 is SGHVS, CDR2 FQNEAQ. This CDR3 reads CASSSIPRRAGNEQFF. The CDR3, as DNA: TGTGCCAGCAGCTCGATTCCCCGGAGGGCCGGGAATGAGCAGTTCTTC.

This clone appeared a single time. This chain connects TRBV29-1 to TRBJ2-7; weak D call: TRBD1 (6 bases). This CDR3 is built from 14 residues. The germline gives CDR1 SQVTM, CDR2 ANQGSEA. V lost 6 bases, J lost 2 bases, and 17 bases lay in between. The CDR3 is CSVADSREPYEQYF. DNA for the CDR3: TGCAGCGTGGCGGACAGTCGCGAACCCTACGAGCAGTACTTC.

This chain connects TRBV27 to TRBJ1-2; 8 bases agree with TRBD1. Germline lookup yields CDR1 MNHEY and CDR2 SMNVEV (reference sequence). Trimming took 7 bases from V and 2 from J; bases not matched to a gene: 9. CDR3 length: 15 amino acids. The DNA of the CDR3 is TGTGCCAGCACCTTACAGGGGGGAGGGAACTATGGCTACACCTTC. Its protein is CASTLQGGGNYGYTF.

The chain uses TRBV4-1 and TRBJ2-7; 8 bases are shared with TRBD1. V was pared by 0 bases and J by 3 bases, with 4 bases of the junction left unmatched. The germline V gene encodes CDR1 MGHRA and CDR2 YSYEKL. CDR3 size: 15 residues. The CDR3 nucleotides read TGCGCCAGCAGCCAAGATCAGGACAGGGTCTACGAGCAGTACTTC. Translation gives CASSQDQDRVYEQYF.

The chain recombines TRBV19 with TRBJ2-5; D gene uncertain. The V end lost 4 bases, the J end lost 5 bases, and 11 bases lay between the germline ends. Germline CDR1 is LNHDA and CDR2 is SQIVND (reference sequence). There are 13 residues in the CDR3. The CDR3: CASSTTEYETQYF. CDR3 DNA: TGTGCCAGTAGTACGACGGAGTACGAGACCCAGTACTTC. Supplemented by reference TRBV19 and TRBJ2-5, the full variable domain reads DGGITQSPKYLFRKEGQNVTLSCEQNLNHDAMYWYRQDPGQGLRLIYYSQIVNDFQKGDIAEGYSVSREKKESFPLTVTSAQKNPTAFYLCASSTTEYETQYFGPGTRLLVL.

The V gene is TRBV15, the J gene TRBJ2-3; TRBD1 matches 8 bases. J was trimmed by 3 bases and V by 5 bases; bases with no gene match: 4. CDR3 length equals 14 residues. Germline V lookup: CDR1 LNHNV, CDR2 YYDKDF (reference sequence). CDR3 coding DNA: TGTGCCACCAGCGGGCGACAGGGGACAGATACGCAGTATTTT. Protein product: CATSGRQGTDTQYF.

V usage is TRBV27 and J usage is TRBJ2-1; possibly TRBD1 for D (6 bases). The CDR3 loop spans 13 amino acids. Germline CDR1 MNHEY, CDR2 SMNVEV (reference sequence). V was clipped by 7 bases and J by 6 bases, with 13 bases between them. Here the CDR3 DNA reads TGTGCCAGCACCACAGGGTGGGCCAATGAGCAGTTCTTC. It yields the protein CASTTGWANEQFF.